One sample yielded the 6 T cell receptor beta chains listed below, sequenced in a study of CD8+ T cells in alopecia areata. Cells that came from pooled cutaneous lymph nodes were sorted using CD4, CD8alpha, NKG2D, NKG2ACE and other markers. Once RNA had been extracted, it was reverse transcribed into cDNA to act as the sequencing template. Profiling relied on immunoSEQ multiplex PCR, and the TCRdb table lists in-frame clones only, not all of them. The sample was found to contain approximately 300,000 clones, and every one recurs. The sample taken for sequencing was CD4+ T cells sorted from a lymph node. The receptors were sampled from a C3H/HeJ mouse with alopecia areata. Strain MHC haplotype: H2-k.

This clone was observed a handful of times. Gene names are mouse gene names. The observed sequence ends 4 residues before the CDR3 terminus, with the missing tail filled in from the germline J gene. The identical CDR3 is also encoded by other nucleotide sequences in the sample. The rearrangement joins TRBV13-3 to TRBJ1-2; D not resolved. V lost 4 bases and J lost 0, with 7 bases in between. Germline V gene sequence: CDR1 NNHDY, CDR2 SYVADS. The CDR3 extends over 13 amino acids. The CDR3 here is CASSPQANSDYTF. The CDR3 bases that were read are TGTGCCAGCAGTCCACAAGCAAACTCC.

In its sample, this clone was seen a few times. The gene symbols are mouse symbols. The missing CDR3 end, 4 residues past where the read stops, is filled in from the germline J gene. The V gene is TRBV13-3, the J gene TRBJ2-2, with 7 bases fitting TRBD1. Germline assignment: CDR1 NNHDY and CDR2 SYVADS. V lost 6 bases and J lost 4; bases outside the gene matches: 3. CDR3 length equals 13 residues. The covered CDR3 bases are TGTGCCAGCACACAGGGGACCACCGGG. Residues: CASTQGTTG. The CDR3 reads in full as CASTQGTTGQLYF.

This clone has a handful of counts. Gene names and germline match the mouse. The CDR3 end falls 4 residues outside the read, so it is completed with the germline J gene. V is TRBV1 and J is TRBJ2-7; 8 nucleotides agree with TRBD2. This CDR3 is 16 amino acids long. Trimming cost V 1 base and J 0 bases; bases outside gene matches: 5. Germline lookup yields CDR1 NSQYPW and CDR2 LRSPGD (reference sequence). CDR3 region: CTCSAVAGGSSYEQYF. CDR3 bases read: TGCACCTGCAGTGCAGTCGCTGGGGGGAGCTCCTAT. Filled out from reference TRBV1 and TRBJ2-7, the complete variable domain reads VTLLEQNPRWRLVPRGQAVNLRCILKNSQYPWMSWYQQDLQKQLQWLFTLRSPGDKEVKSLPGADYLATRVTDTELRLQVANMSQGRTLYCTCSAVAGGSSYEQYFGPGTRLTVL.

Comment on this clone: The gene symbols are mouse symbols. The read is 4 residues too short to cover the CDR3 end, so that end is filled in from the germline J gene. The same CDR3 is also encoded by other DNA sequences in this sample. The chain uses TRBV5 and TRBJ2-5; a possible D gene is TRBD2 (6 bases). The CDR3 length is 14 residues. Germline V CDR1 and CDR2: LGHNA, YNLKQL (reference sequence). The V end lost 4 bases, the J end lost 3 bases, and 11 bases lay between the germline ends. The CDR3 reads CASSPPGLQDTQYF. The DNA read from the CDR3 is TGTGCCAGCAGCCCCCCGGGACTTCAAGAC.

A word on this clone: Gene labels here are mouse ones. The read is 4 residues too short to cover the CDR3 end, so that end is filled in from the germline J gene. The chain is built from TRBV13-2 and TRBJ2-7; 12 bases fit TRBD2. Losses at the gene ends were 5 bases for V and 3 bases for J; bases not matched to a gene: 6. This CDR3 comprises 15 residues. The V gene's germline CDR1 is NNHNN and CDR2 SYGAGS (reference sequence). The CDR3 spells CASGPRDWGDYEQYF. The CDR3 DNA, read in part, is TGTGCCAGCGGGCCTCGGGACTGGGGGGACTAT.

As regards this clone: Mouse germline and gene names are used. The missing CDR3 end, 4 residues past where the read stops, is filled in from the germline J gene. V is TRBV19 and J is TRBJ2-3, with TRBD2 matching over 7 bases. Germline V gene sequence: CDR1 FNHDT, CDR2 SITEND (reference sequence). The CDR3 contains 16 residues. V lost 5 bases to trimming and J lost 0 bases; unmatched junction nucleotides: 9. The sequenced part of the CDR3 DNA is TGTGCCAGCAGCACCCCCTGGGGGACTAGTGCAGAA. Its translation is CASSTPWGTSAE. The whole CDR3 sequence reads CASSTPWGTSAETLYF.